These 13 T cell receptor beta chains share one sample of origin, sequenced in a study of blood T cells in healthy people across ages. The second PCR ran about 6 to 11 cycles with a sample-barcoded 5' primer and J-beta primers. Via MiXCR, TCRdb re-called the 5' RACE reads, giving one row per CDR3 protein. The table records around 400,000 distinct CDR3 sequences, approximately 52% of them present only once. The specimen sequenced was blood. The origin of the receptors is a man aged 55 to 70 in good health.

A few counts support this clonotype. The chain links TRBV28 to TRBJ2-7, with D perhaps TRBD1 (6 bases). The end of the DNA aligns better with TRBJ2-5, so the J call may be wrong. Looked up from germline, CDR1 is MDHEN and CDR2 is SYDVKM. This CDR3 spans 17 amino acids. The CDR3 protein is CASSTTITGTKKETQYF. CDR3 DNA sequence: TGTGCCAGCAGTACCACGATCACCGGGACAAAGAAAGAGACCCAGTACTTC.

This clonotype showed up just once. The V call is TRBV7-2, the J call TRBJ2-1; D gene uncertain. Looked up from germline, CDR1 is SGHTA and CDR2 is FQGNSA. Trimming shortened V by 11 bases and J by 0 bases, and 14 bases separated the two germline ends. This CDR3 has 14 residues. For the CDR3, the DNA is TGTGCCGTCACCTCGGCTAGCTCCTACAATGAGCAGTTCTTC. Amino acids: CAVTSASSYNEQFF.

The gene calls are TRBV5-1 and TRBJ2-1; no clear D gene. Germline V CDR1 and CDR2: SGHRS, YFSETQ. The CDR3 loop spans 13 amino acids. The V and J ends lost 3 bases and 10 bases respectively, with 14 bases between them. The CDR3 DNA is TGCGCCAGCAGCTCTCTGTCCTACAGCGAGCAGTTCTTC. Its translation is CASSSLSYSEQFF.

This clonotype was recorded at least ten times. The J gene is TRBJ2-1, the V gene TRBV7-2; tentatively, D is TRBD1 (5 bases). V was clipped by 0 bases and J by 2 bases, with 8 bases between them. The CDR3 contains 15 residues. Germline CDR1 reads SGHTA; CDR2 reads FQGNSA. This CDR3 is CASSLAGATYNEQFF. CDR3 bases: TGTGCCAGCAGCTTAGCAGGGGCCACCTACAATGAGCAGTTCTTC. The full variable domain, rest sourced from reference TRBV7-2 and TRBJ2-1, is GAGVSQSPSNKVTEKGKDVELRCDPISGHTALYWYRQSLGQGLEFLIYFQGNSAPDKSGLPSDRFSAERTGGSVSTLTIQRTQQEDSAVYLCASSLAGATYNEQFFGPGTRLTVL.

This clonotype was seen at least ten times. The genes are TRBV20-1 and TRBJ1-6; 8 bases are a match to TRBD1. Germline V gene lookup returns CDR1 DFQATT and CDR2 SNEGSKA (reference sequence). CDR3 length: 15 amino acids. V was pared by 5 bases and J by 9 bases, with 12 bases of the junction left unmatched. CDR3 sequence reads: CSASPTGARGSPLHF. The DNA for the CDR3 is TGCAGTGCTTCGCCGACAGGGGCAAGGGGTTCACCCCTCCACTTT.

This clonotype was seen ten or more times. The CDR3 spells CASSLWQRAQYF. For the CDR3, the DNA is TGTGCCAGCAGTCTGTGGCAGAGGGCCCAGTACTTC. The chain joins TRBV28 to TRBJ2-5, with TRBD2 as a possible D gene (5 bases). V lost 5 bases, J lost 9 bases, and 13 bases lay in between. This CDR3 region has 12 residues. Germline assignment: CDR1 MDHEN and CDR2 SYDVKM.

The sample holds a few counts of this clonotype. The rearrangement uses TRBV5-5 and TRBJ2-5, with unresolved D. Germline V lookup: CDR1 SGHKS, CDR2 YYEKEE (reference sequence). V lost 7 bases and J lost 4, with 5 bases in between. The CDR3 contains 10 residues. The DNA of the CDR3 is TGTGCCAGCTGGGGAGAGACCCAGTACTTC. This translates into CASWGETQYF.

The V and J genes are TRBV10-3 and TRBJ2-7; 9 positions agree with TRBD2. The V gene's germline CDR1 is ENHRY and CDR2 SYGVKD. CDR3 size: 15 residues. Trimming cost V 2 bases and J 2 bases; bases outside gene matches: 4. The CDR3 coding sequence is TGTGCCATCAGTGAGGAGGCGGGAGGGCCCTACGAGCAGTACTTC. Residues: CAISEEAGGPYEQYF.

This clonotype was counted between two and nine times. Here the CDR3 reads CASSFRKGSTDTQYF. The CDR3 coding sequence is TGTGCCAGCAGCTTCCGGAAGGGTAGCACAGATACGCAGTATTTT. The V gene is TRBV7-2, the J gene TRBJ2-3; D call uncertain. The length of the CDR3 is 15 residues. Trimming shortened V by 3 bases and J by 0 bases, and 10 bases separated the two germline ends. The germline gives CDR1 SGHTA, CDR2 FQGNSA.

This clonotype was picked up a small number of times. J is TRBJ1-2 and V is TRBV12-3 or TRBV12-4; D possibly corresponds to TRBD1 (6 bases). This CDR3 spans 15 amino acids. The V end lost 3 bases, the J end lost 3 bases, and 14 bases lay between the germline ends. CDR3 in DNA: TGTGCCAGCAGTTTCCTCACCGGGGGCGACTATGGCTACACCTTC. Translating it yields CASSFLTGGDYGYTF.

This sequence joins TRBV7-2 and TRBJ2-5; D call uncertain. The DNA end favors TRBJ2-7, so the J call may be wrong. The CDR3 has 15 residues. In germline, CDR1 is SGHTA, CDR2 FQGNSA. CDR3 sequence: CASSLSNGLANEQYF. The CDR3 bases are TGTGCCAGCAGCTTATCGAACGGTTTAGCCAACGAGCAGTACTTC.

The J gene is TRBJ2-4, the V gene TRBV20-1, with 10 positions matching TRBD2. CDR3 length equals 13 residues. Germline V gene lookup returns CDR1 DFQATT and CDR2 SNEGSKA (reference sequence). Unmatched junction bases numbered 3, after V lost 1 base and J lost 9 bases. This chain's CDR3 is CSARGAGGGIQYF. DNA of the CDR3: TGCAGTGCTAGAGGAGCGGGAGGGGGCATTCAGTACTTC.

This clonotype appeared a few times. It may be a read error: a sequence one base away is much more abundant. The genes are TRBV6-5 and TRBJ2-1; tentatively, D is TRBD2 (7 bases). The CDR3 covers 14 residues. The V end was cut by 2 bases, the J end by 9 bases, with 14 bases between. Germline CDR1 MNHEY, CDR2 SVGAGI. The CDR3 loop reads CASSYVGGRGEQFF. In nucleotides, the CDR3 is TGTGCCAGCAGTTACGTCGGGGGGCGGGGTGAGCAGTTCTTC.